This entry concerns a single T cell receptor (beta chain). Its antigen is undetermined. Only in-frame clones appear in the TCRdb table, and some are missing; sequencing was by immunoSEQ multiplex PCR. This table has around 38,000 clones, about 85% appearing once. The record originates from a study of PD-1 blockade in mismatch repair-deficient tumors. Whole-study context: Patients had approximately 11 mismatch repair-deficient cancer types, all previously treated and progressing. Study observations and caveats: Rapid post-treatment expansion, then contraction, generally preceding radiologic response, marked tumor-resident clones.

Every patient had mismatch repair deficiency by PCR or immunohistochemistry. This CDR3 contains 13 residues. CDR1 and CDR2 (germline): SGHKS, YYEKEE (reference sequence). The V end was cut by 0 bases, the J end by 4 bases, with 6 bases between. The chain recombines TRBV5-5 with TRBJ2-3; D not resolved. This receptor was identified in an adult with mismatch repair-deficient cancer. Sequenced material: peripheral blood, taken 4 weeks after starting pembrolizumab. The CDR3 DNA sequence: TGTGCCAGCAGCTTGGGAAGTCCAGATACGCAGTATTTT. As protein: CASSLGSPDTQYF.